Below, one TCR beta chain is given with its context. The antigen remains undetermined. CDR3 length equals 14 residues. V was clipped by 8 bases and J by 0 bases, with 11 bases between them. Germline-derived CDR1 and CDR2 are MDHEN and SYDVKM. This sample was taken from a study of cytotoxic CD8 clonotypes in ibrutinib-treated CLL. Whole-study findings and limits: Shared public clonotypes were rare, and on treatment they either got smaller or stayed the same.

The repertoire was sequenced with immunoSEQ multiplex PCR; TCRdb's copy has only in-frame clones and lacks some. This repertoire shows a few hundred thousand clones, just under 80% found once; its top ten account for 6.5% to 8.5%. The chain combines TRBV28 with TRBJ1-5, with D tentatively TRBD1 (5 bases). Sequences were derived from PBMCs, sampled before ibrutinib treatment. The receptor comes from a human donor with chronic lymphocytic leukemia. DNA of the CDR3: TGTGCCAGCCGACAGATTTATAGCAATCAGCCCCAGCATTTT. Its protein is CASRQIYSNQPQHF. Looking up the rest from reference TRBV28 and TRBJ1-5 gives the full variable domain: DVKVTQSSRYLVKRTGEKVFLECVQDMDHENMFWYRQDPGLGLRLIYFSYDVKMKEKGDIPEGYSVSREKKERFSLILESASTNQTSMYLCASRQIYSNQPQHFGDGTRLSIL.